This TCR beta chain emerged from a study of CD8+CD57+ T cells in acquired aplastic anemia. Overall study: Mean DNA quantity obtained from sorted CD4+ and CD8+ cells was about 3.5 ug. CD4+ cells from healthy donors averaged about 10 million reads.

This clonotype has ten or more counts. Its antigen remains unknown. TCR beta VDJ and CDR3 were profiled, and genomic DNA was the template. TCRdb re-derived calls from the reads in MiXCR, one entry per CDR3 protein. The sample lists approximately 130,000 distinct CDR3 sequences, 41% occurring once. Per the germline V gene, CDR1 is DFQATT and CDR2 is SNEGSKA (reference sequence). The CDR3 covers 15 residues. Deletions cut 4 bases from V and 2 bases from J, with 16 bases between. Study-level findings and limits: CD8+ Simpson's diversity showed no significant patient-control difference.

The rearrangement uses TRBV20-1 and TRBJ2-3, with a tentative D call TRBD2 (6 bases). The receptor was isolated from a human donor in good health, serving as a control. Input material: sorted CD4+, CD8+, or CD8+CD57+ T cells (not recorded which) from PBMCs. The CDR3 loop reads CSAKKTRPLTDTQYF. CDR3 nucleotides: TGCAGTGCTAAAAAGACTAGGCCCCTCACAGATACGCAGTATTTT.